This TCR beta chain was recorded in a study of CD8+CD57+ T cells in acquired aplastic anemia (dated by TCRdb to between 2017 and 2018). With regard to the full study: Extracted DNA from sorted CD4+ and CD8+ cells averaged 3.2 ug, ranging from about 0.18 to 27.4 ug. CD8+CD57+ expansion was defined as a frequency above the mean frequency observed in healthy subjects. General findings and caveats noted by the study authors: Patients and healthy controls showed no significant difference in CD8+ Simpson's diversity (P=0.060). Some 30 CD8+ CDR3 sequences were found to be shared between patients and controls, but these sequences appeared to be highly expressed in patients and within the immunodominant clones of the patients.

Patients chosen for sequencing had shown expansion of CD8+CD57+ cells by flow cytometry. Severe acquired aplastic anemia was diagnosed in all patients according to International Study of Aplastic Anemia and Agranulocytosis and Camitta criteria. No therapy had been received by the patients at the time of blood sampling. In this study, sorted CD4+ and CD8+ T cells from the blood of healthy subjects and of severe aplastic anemia patients had their TCR repertoires deep-sequenced. In the USA, patient enrollment took place under clinicaltrials.gov protocols 00001620, 01623167, 00001397, 00071045, 00081523 and 00961064. Ficoll-Paque density gradient centrifugation was used to isolate peripheral blood mononuclear cells. CD4+ and CD8+ T cells were sorted by FACS or magnetic beads before DNA extraction. Genomic DNA was used as template for profiling of TCR beta VDJ combinations and CDR3 sequences. TCR repertoire sequencing was run on an Illumina HiSeq 2000. The original pipeline was this. TRBV/TRBJ rearrangement plots, CDR3 size and DJ length profiles, and Simpson's diversity index were used to assess repertoires. The most abundant DNA sequence in the deep sequencing data was defined as the immunodominant clone. CDR3 amino acid sequences were screened for sharing across subjects and were compared with published repertoires and the VDJdb database. TCRdb itself trimmed the public reads at Q25 with fastp, ran MiXCR and retained productive beta chains. Under each unique CDR3 protein, matching rows form one entry showing the most common genes and DNA. These V and J calls derive from TCRdb rather than the authors' analysis. The sample table records approximately 170,000 distinct CDR3 sequences; less than 50% of these occur just once. The leading ten clones occupy 3.2% of the sample.

The CDR3 runs 13 amino acids, cysteine and valine included. The only DNA kept is the CDR3, 39 bases in frame from the first base. Per the germline V gene (reference sequence), LNHNV is the CDR1 and YYDKDF is the CDR2. The germline V and J ends show losses of 4 bases and 12 bases respectively, and no gene match explains 12 bases of the junction. On this clonotype itself: The antigen this receptor binds is unknown. Per-base quality was not reported, and no clone a single base away is much larger than it.

Input material: sorted CD4+, CD8+, or CD8+CD57+ T cells (not recorded which) from PBMCs. The V and J genes are TRBV15 and TRBJ2-7; 7 bases in the junction line up with TRBD2. This clonotype was sampled from a human donor with aplastic anemia. The bases read TGTGCCACCAGCAAGGTTGGGGGGGAGTTTAGGTACGTC. Its translation reads: CATSKVGGEFRYV.